The T cell receptor beta chain described here comes from a study of control samples from healthy donors and cancer patients. Trimming cost V 5 bases and J 5 bases; bases outside gene matches: 4. Looked up from germline, CDR1 is SGHAT and CDR2 is FQDESV (reference sequence). The CDR3 consists of 14 residues. Sequencing used immunoSEQ multiplex PCR; TCRdb keeps in-frame clones, though not all of them. The sample has some 45,000 clones; 91% are singletons. The TCR comes from a woman aged 40-49 years with head and neck cancer. The specimen was PBMCs. V is TRBV11-1 and J is TRBJ1-4, with 8 bases fitting TRBD1. In DNA, the CDR3 is TGTGCCAGCAGCGGCCGGGACAGGAATGAAAAACTGTTTTTT. This translates into CASSGRDRNEKLFF.